One and the same sample provided the 22 T cell receptor beta chains below, sequenced in a study of blood T cells in healthy people across ages. Next came a second PCR, run for about 7 to 12 cycles, which used a sample-barcoded 5' primer along with a J-beta primer mix. TCRdb redid the calling of the 5' RACE reads with MiXCR, one entry per CDR3 protein. The sample has 600,000 to 850,000 distinct CDR3 sequences; roughly 25% are singletons. The sample was also linked to a second study, of T cells of mothers and their children.

Sequenced: blood. The receptor set was obtained from a boy between 5 and 17 years old in good health.

A few counts support this clonotype. The chain couples TRBV28 to TRBJ2-1; weak D call: TRBD2 (6 bases). V was shortened by 4 bases and J by 6 bases, with 13 bases between the two germline ends. This CDR3 is built from 14 residues. Germline V gene sequence: CDR1 MDHEN, CDR2 SYDVKM. The CDR3 protein is CASSSGGVGNEQFF. In DNA form, the CDR3 reads TGTGCCAGCAGTTCCGGGGGAGTAGGCAATGAGCAGTTCTTC.

V usage is TRBV20-1 and J usage is TRBJ1-2; D is perhaps TRBD1 (5 bases). The CDR3 loop spans 11 amino acids. The germline gives CDR1 DFQATT, CDR2 SNEGSKA (reference sequence). Trimming took off 8 bases at V and 3 bases at J, with 10 bases between the two ends. As DNA, the CDR3 is TGCAGTCTCAGGGATGACTATGGCTACACCTTC. It translates to CSLRDDYGYTF.

The genes are TRBV7-3 and TRBJ2-5, with D tentatively TRBD2 (6 bases). The closer fit of TRBJ2-1 to the DNA end suggests the J call may be wrong. The CDR3 has 13 residues. Germline V gives CDR1 SGHTA, CDR2 FQGTGA. CDR3 bases: TGTGCCAGCAGCGCAGCGGGTTACAATGAGCAGTTCTTC. This gives the protein CASSAAGYNEQFF.

The V call is TRBV7-9, the J call TRBJ2-5; tentative D call: TRBD1 (6 bases). From germline, CDR1 is SEHNR and CDR2 FQNEAQ (reference sequence). V was cut by 5 bases and J by 2 bases, with 12 bases left in between. This CDR3 contains 14 residues. Here the CDR3 reads CASSIGGRQETQYF. CDR3 DNA: TGTGCCAGCAGCATAGGGGGACGTCAAGAGACCCAGTACTTC.

The chain uses TRBV7-2 and TRBJ1-2, with unresolved D. The V gene lost 3 bases and the J gene lost 5 bases, with 4 bases spanning the gap. CDR3 length: 11 residues. Germline V gene sequence: CDR1 SGHTA, CDR2 FQGNSA. CDR3: CASSFWYGYTF. The CDR3 DNA reads as TGTGCCAGCAGCTTTTGGTATGGCTACACCTTC.

This sequence joins TRBV2 and TRBJ2-5; 7 positions agree with TRBD1. Matching the DNA end better, TRBJ2-7 makes the J call doubtful. The CDR3 covers 15 residues. Germline assignment: CDR1 SNHLY and CDR2 FYNNEI. CDR3: CASRSQPGQYYEQYF. CDR3 DNA: TGTGCCAGCAGAAGCCAGCCGGGACAGTACTACGAGCAGTACTTC.

The rearrangement uses TRBV7-8 and TRBJ1-1; possibly TRBD1 for D (5 bases). The CDR3 is made up of 15 amino acids. Germline V gene sequence: CDR1 SGHVS, CDR2 FQNEAQ. Trimming removed 5 bases from V and 0 bases from J, with 13 bases in between. The CDR3 sequence is CASSTGRGMNTEAFF. CDR3 nucleotides: TGTGCCAGCAGCACGGGACGGGGAATGAACACTGAAGCTTTCTTT.

This clonotype was seen a handful of times. J is TRBJ1-4 and V is TRBV5-5; no firm D call. Germline V gene lookup returns CDR1 SGHKS and CDR2 YYEKEE (reference sequence). This CDR3 region has 13 residues. Trimming left V 0 bases short and J 8 bases short, with 8 bases between. The CDR3 spells CASSLVYREKLFF. CDR3 nucleotides: TGTGCCAGCAGCTTGGTTTATAGAGAAAAACTGTTTTTT.

V is TRBV23-1 and J is TRBJ2-7; unclear D gene. TRBV23-1 carries the ORF label, with uncertain function. The CDR3 is 13 amino acids. V shed 0 bases and J shed 4 bases, with 7 bases lying between them. The CDR3 loop reads CASSQSNNYEQYF. The CDR3 DNA reads as TGCGCCAGCAGTCAATCTAACAATTACGAGCAGTACTTC.

This clonotype was counted between two and nine times. The chain recombines TRBV12-3 or TRBV12-4 with TRBJ1-4; a weak D match, TRBD1 (5 bases). Trimming removed 6 bases from V and 5 bases from J, with 13 bases in between. The CDR3 is made up of 14 amino acids. CDR3 loop: CASSRAGLNEKLFF. The CDR3 DNA sequence: TGTGCCAGCAGCCGAGCAGGGCTAAATGAAAAACTGTTTTTT.

This clonotype has ten or more counts. The CDR3 bases are TGTGCCAGCAACCCAGGGTTGGTGTACGAGCAGTACTTC. Protein: CASNPGLVYEQYF. The V and J genes are TRBV28 and TRBJ2-7; TRBD1 is a possible D gene (5 bases). The CDR3 is 13 residues long. From germline, CDR1 is MDHEN and CDR2 SYDVKM. Trimming left V 7 bases short and J 4 bases short, with 14 bases between.

Here the CDR3 DNA reads TGTGCCAGCAGTTACACCCAAAGCACAGATACGCAGTATTTT. This encodes CASSYTQSTDTQYF. This sequence joins TRBV6-2 or TRBV6-3 and TRBJ2-3, with D hard to call. Trimming pared 2 bases from V and 0 bases from J, leaving 6 bases between. Germline CDR1 and CDR2: MNHEY and SVGEGT. The CDR3 runs 14 residues.

This clonotype was found a few times. The genes are TRBV6-6 and TRBJ2-7; D is unclear. Matching the DNA end better, TRBJ2-1 makes the J call doubtful. Germline V gene data show CDR1 as MNHNY and CDR2 as SVGAGI (reference sequence). The CDR3 runs 13 residues. As DNA, the CDR3 is TGTGCCAGCAGTCCAGACAAACACAATGAGCAGTTCTTC. Encoded protein: CASSPDKHNEQFF.

The chain joins TRBV20-1 to TRBJ2-1; 13 positions agree with TRBD2. The better agreement between TRBJ2-5 and the DNA end casts doubt on the J call. The CDR3 consists of 17 residues. The germline CDR1 and CDR2 sequences are DFQATT and SNEGSKA (reference sequence). The CDR3 loop is CSAPRTSGSGLGETQYF. The CDR3 bases are TGCAGTGCCCCCCGGACTAGCGGGAGTGGGCTAGGAGAGACCCAGTACTTC.

CDR3: CASSVQPSGPWTQYF. The CDR3 DNA reads TGTGCCAGCAGTGTGCAACCTAGCGGTCCTTGGACCCAGTACTTC. This chain uses TRBV12-3 or TRBV12-4 with TRBJ2-5; 7 bases fit TRBD2. The CDR3 runs to 15 residues. The junction had 13 bases not matched to a gene; V was cut back by 5 bases and J by 7 bases.

A remark on this clonotype: One junction end does not reproduce the germline sequence, and a read error may be involved. V gene TRBV3-1 combines with J gene TRBJ2-3; 8 bases are shared with TRBD1. Germline V gene lookup returns CDR1 LGHDT and CDR2 YNNKEL (reference sequence). CDR3 length: 17 residues. Here the CDR3 DNA reads TGTGCCTGCAGCCAGCGTGGGACAGGTCAGCTCACAGATACGCAGTATTTT. Amino acid sequence: CACSQRGTGQLTDTQYF.

The chain recombines TRBV7-8 with TRBJ2-1; D is ambiguous. The J call may be in error: the DNA end matches TRBJ2-7 better. CDR3 length equals 14 residues. Per the germline V gene, CDR1 is SGHVS and CDR2 is FQNEAQ. In DNA form, the CDR3 reads TGTGCCAGCAGCAAAAAGCGTGAGCCCCGCGAGCAGTACTTC. Protein product: CASSKKREPREQYF.

This clonotype was detected only a few times. This chain links TRBV20-1 with TRBJ2-5, with D perhaps matching TRBD1 or TRBD2 (5 bases each). The V end was cut by 7 bases, the J end by 5 bases, with 17 bases between. Germline values: CDR1 DFQATT, CDR2 SNEGSKA (reference sequence). This CDR3 has 13 residues. CDR3 nucleotide sequence: TGCAGTGTCACCAGGGAGCTTCCGGAGACCCAGTACTTC. It encodes CSVTRELPETQYF.

Only a few counts were recorded for this clonotype. CDR3 DNA: TGTGCCAGCAGTGGCGGGAGGAGGTCAAGTACGCAGTATTTT. It codes for CASSGGRRSSTQYF. The J gene is TRBJ2-3, the V gene TRBV28; 8 positions match TRBD2. The ends lost 5 bases at V and 8 bases at J; junction bases unmatched: 9. Germline V gene sequence: CDR1 MDHEN, CDR2 SYDVKM. This CDR3 is 14 amino acids long. Filled out from reference TRBV28 and TRBJ2-3, the complete variable domain reads DVKVTQSSRYLVKRTGEKVFLECVQDMDHENMFWYRQDPGLGLRLIYFSYDVKMKEKGDIPEGYSVSREKKERFSLILESASTNQTSMYLCASSGGRRSSTQYFGPGTRLTVL.

The chain couples TRBV5-1 to TRBJ2-5, with a possible D match to TRBD2 (5 bases). The J call may be faulty, since TRBJ2-7 better matches the DNA end. This CDR3 region has 15 residues. Germline V lookup: CDR1 SGHRS, CDR2 YFSETQ. The CDR3 region has the DNA TGCGCCAGCAGCCCTAGAACCGGGGTCCGCTACGAGCAGTACTTC. Amino acid sequence: CASSPRTGVRYEQYF.

The sample holds a few counts of this clonotype. The chain recombines TRBV28 with TRBJ2-1; possible D gene TRBD2, 5 bases. V was pared by 3 bases and J by 0 bases, with 12 bases between. Germline V gives CDR1 MDHEN, CDR2 SYDVKM. This CDR3 spans 16 amino acids. CDR3 amino acids: CASSFLPGSSYNEQFF. CDR3 nucleotides: TGTGCCAGCAGTTTTCTGCCTGGGAGCTCCTACAATGAGCAGTTCTTC.

This clonotype was seen a few times. This chain connects TRBV4-1 to TRBJ2-1; D is perhaps TRBD1 (5 bases). V gave up 4 bases and J gave up 10 bases, with 14 bases separating them. The CDR3 consists of 13 residues. Germline V CDR1 and CDR2: MGHRA, YSYEKL. This chain's CDR3 is CASSPLGDSEQFF. The CDR3 DNA reads as TGCGCCAGCAGCCCCCTAGGGGATTCGGAGCAGTTCTTC.